These T cell receptor beta chains were read from a single sample in a study of blood T cell repertoires in COVID-19. The method was immunoSEQ multiplex PCR; TCRdb's version includes in-frame clones alone and lacks a portion of them. The table shows 310,000 or so clones, with roughly 87% occurring only once. The sequencing input was peripheral blood. These receptors were taken from a woman aged 50 to 65 who had recovered from COVID-19. The CDR3 runs from the conserved cysteine through the conserved F or W. Fields, in order: D gene, J gene, CDR3 length, V gene, clone size, CDR3 DNA, CDR3 protein. The D gene is left open where the match is weak. Clone size appears in some rows only: once, few, many, or a class for an expanded clone.

d_gene: -; j_gene: TRBJ2-3; len: 12; v_gene: TRBV3-1/TRBV3-2; abundance: few; CDR3nt: TGTGCCAGCAGCGGGAATTCGGGAACGCAGTATTTT; CDR3aa: CASSGNSGTQYF
d_gene: TRBD2; j_gene: TRBJ2-3; len: 16; v_gene: TRBV7-2; abundance: -; CDR3nt: TGTGCCAGCAGCTTAACTAGCGGGGGCGGGACAGATACGCAGTATTTT; CDR3aa: CASSLTSGGGTDTQYF
d_gene: TRBD1; j_gene: TRBJ1-1; len: 18; v_gene: TRBV15; abundance: -; CDR3nt: TGTGCCACCAAAAAAAAGACCGGGACAGGGGGCTCGTGGGATGAAGCTTTCTTT; CDR3aa: CATKKKTGTGGSWDEAFF
d_gene: TRBD2; j_gene: TRBJ2-1; len: 16; v_gene: TRBV4-3; abundance: -; CDR3nt: TGCGCCAGCAGCCATGCTAGCGGCAGCTCCTACAATGAGCAGTTCTTC; CDR3aa: CASSHASGSSYNEQFF
d_gene: TRBD1; j_gene: TRBJ1-2; len: 13; v_gene: TRBV6-2/TRBV6-3; abundance: -; CDR3nt: TGTGCCAGCAGTTACTCGACAGGGGGGGACTACACCTTC; CDR3aa: CASSYSTGGDYTF
d_gene: -; j_gene: TRBJ1-1; len: 14; v_gene: TRBV6-5; abundance: -; CDR3nt: TGTGCCAGCAGTTACTCTCCAGCAGCGCGCGAAGCTTTCTTT; CDR3aa: CASSYSPAAREAFF
d_gene: -; j_gene: TRBJ1-2; len: 15; v_gene: TRBV4-1; abundance: few; CDR3nt: TGCGCCAGCAGCCAAACTCAGGGTTCGTGGTATGGCTACACCTTC; CDR3aa: CASSQTQGSWYGYTF
d_gene: -; j_gene: TRBJ1-2; len: 12; v_gene: TRBV30; abundance: -; CDR3nt: TGTGCCTGGAGTGTTACTAACTATGGCTACACCTTC; CDR3aa: CAWSVTNYGYTF
d_gene: -; j_gene: TRBJ1-2; len: 12; v_gene: TRBV11-2; abundance: few; CDR3nt: TGTGCCAGCAGCTTAGGATTGGCGGGTCTCACCTTC; CDR3aa: CASSLGLAGLTF
d_gene: TRBD2; j_gene: TRBJ2-5; len: 16; v_gene: TRBV19; abundance: -; CDR3nt: TGTGCCAGTAGTATAGTCTACGGGGGGGATCCAGAGACCCAGTACTTC; CDR3aa: CASSIVYGGDPETQYF
d_gene: TRBD2; j_gene: TRBJ2-3; len: 16; v_gene: TRBV7-3; abundance: -; CDR3nt: TGTGCCAGCAGCCGGGAGAGAGCGGGAGGACTCGCTGTGCAGTATTTT; CDR3aa: CASSRERAGGLAVQYF
d_gene: -; j_gene: TRBJ1-2; len: 13; v_gene: TRBV28; abundance: -; CDR3nt: TGTGCCAGCAGTTTTGACAGTAACTATGGCTACACCTTC; CDR3aa: CASSFDSNYGYTF
d_gene: TRBD1; j_gene: TRBJ1-3; len: 16; v_gene: TRBV7-6; abundance: -; CDR3nt: TGTGCCAGCAGCACATCGGGACAGCTGGCTGGAAACACCATATATTTT; CDR3aa: CASSTSGQLAGNTIYF
d_gene: TRBD1; j_gene: TRBJ1-2; len: 15; v_gene: TRBV5-4; abundance: -; CDR3nt: TGTGCCAGCAGCTCGGGACAGAATTTTAACTATGGCTACACCTTC; CDR3aa: CASSSGQNFNYGYTF
d_gene: TRBD1; j_gene: TRBJ1-1; len: 15; v_gene: TRBV5-1; abundance: -; CDR3nt: TGCGCCAGCAGCCTAAGGACAGGCCTGGGGTCTGAAGCTTTCTTT; CDR3aa: CASSLRTGLGSEAFF
d_gene: -; j_gene: TRBJ1-4; len: 13; v_gene: TRBV20-1; abundance: -; CDR3nt: TGCAGTGCTAGTCGGCAGAGGGATGAAAAACTGTTTTTT; CDR3aa: CSASRQRDEKLFF
d_gene: TRBD1; j_gene: TRBJ2-7; len: 12; v_gene: TRBV28; abundance: -; CDR3nt: TGTGCCAGCTCTTACAGGGGCTACGAGCAGTACTTC; CDR3aa: CASSYRGYEQYF
d_gene: TRBD1; j_gene: TRBJ1-5; len: 14; v_gene: TRBV6-5; abundance: -; CDR3nt: TGTGCCGCCCAGGACAGGGGAAGCAATCAGCCCCAGCATTTT; CDR3aa: CAAQDRGSNQPQHF
d_gene: TRBD1; j_gene: TRBJ1-2; len: 15; v_gene: TRBV25-1; abundance: -; CDR3nt: TGTGCCAGCAGTGCAGCAGGGACAGGGGATATTGGCTACACCTTC; CDR3aa: CASSAAGTGDIGYTF
d_gene: TRBD1; j_gene: TRBJ1-1; len: 14; v_gene: TRBV27; abundance: few; CDR3nt: TGTGCCAGCAGGGAGACAGGGTTTAGCACTGAAGCTTTCTTT; CDR3aa: CASRETGFSTEAFF
d_gene: TRBD1; j_gene: TRBJ1-5; len: 15; v_gene: TRBV7-2; abundance: -; CDR3nt: TGTGCCAGCAGCTCTGGACAGGGGAATGAGCAGCCCCAGCATTTT; CDR3aa: CASSSGQGNEQPQHF
d_gene: TRBD1; j_gene: TRBJ1-5; len: 14; v_gene: TRBV6-2/TRBV6-3; abundance: -; CDR3nt: TGTGCCAGCAGTTACTCGGACAGGGATCAGCCCCAGCATTTT; CDR3aa: CASSYSDRDQPQHF
d_gene: TRBD1; j_gene: TRBJ1-4; len: 14; v_gene: TRBV5-8; abundance: -; CDR3nt: TGTGCCAGCAGCTTAGGACAGGGATATGAAAAACTGTTTTTT; CDR3aa: CASSLGQGYEKLFF
d_gene: TRBD1; j_gene: TRBJ1-2; len: 13; v_gene: TRBV19; abundance: -; CDR3nt: TGTGCCAGTAGTGAGGGGACAGACTATGGCTACACCTTC; CDR3aa: CASSEGTDYGYTF
d_gene: -; j_gene: TRBJ1-5; len: 14; v_gene: TRBV6-6; abundance: -; CDR3nt: TGTGCCAGCAGCAGGACAGATAGCAATCAGCCCCAGCATTTT; CDR3aa: CASSRTDSNQPQHF
d_gene: TRBD2; j_gene: TRBJ2-2; len: 18; v_gene: TRBV7-2; abundance: -; CDR3nt: TGTGCCAGCAGCTTATATCCGGGACTAGCGGGCGCCGCCGGGGAGCTGTTTTTT; CDR3aa: CASSLYPGLAGAAGELFF
d_gene: -; j_gene: TRBJ1-6; len: 15; v_gene: TRBV7-3; abundance: -; CDR3nt: TGTGCCAGCAGCTCTTTAGGGAGGGGCAATTCACCCCTCCACTTT; CDR3aa: CASSSLGRGNSPLHF
d_gene: -; j_gene: TRBJ2-2; len: 18; v_gene: TRBV3-1/TRBV3-2; abundance: -; CDR3nt: TGTGCCAGCAGCCAAGATCGGGGGAGAGGTTGGTTTGGCGGGGAGCTGTTTTTT; CDR3aa: CASSQDRGRGWFGGELFF
d_gene: -; j_gene: TRBJ1-5; len: 13; v_gene: TRBV5-6; abundance: few; CDR3nt: TGTGCCAGCAGCTTGTATAGCAATCAGCCCCAGCATTTT; CDR3aa: CASSLYSNQPQHF
d_gene: TRBD2; j_gene: TRBJ2-1; len: 16; v_gene: TRBV5-1; abundance: -; CDR3nt: TGCGCCAGCAGCTCCCCCGGGACTAGCGGGAGTAATGAGCAGTTCTTC; CDR3aa: CASSSPGTSGSNEQFF
d_gene: TRBD2; j_gene: TRBJ2-7; len: 15; v_gene: TRBV28; abundance: -; CDR3nt: TGTGCCAGCAGTTTAAAACTAGCGGTGCCCTACGAGCAGTACTTC; CDR3aa: CASSLKLAVPYEQYF
d_gene: -; j_gene: TRBJ2-7; len: 14; v_gene: TRBV3-1/TRBV3-2; abundance: once; CDR3nt: TGTGCCAGCAGCCAAGGATACAGGGCCCACGAGCAGTACTTC; CDR3aa: CASSQGYRAHEQYF
d_gene: TRBD2; j_gene: TRBJ2-3; len: 17; v_gene: TRBV4-2; abundance: -; CDR3nt: TGTGCCAGCAGCCCTCGACTAGCGGGGGCCCTCACAGATACGCAGTATTTT; CDR3aa: CASSPRLAGALTDTQYF
d_gene: -; j_gene: TRBJ2-7; len: 12; v_gene: TRBV9; abundance: -; CDR3nt: TGTGCCAGCAGCGCGACGGGCTACGAGCAGTACTTC; CDR3aa: CASSATGYEQYF
d_gene: -; j_gene: TRBJ2-2; len: 18; v_gene: TRBV6-2/TRBV6-3; abundance: -; CDR3nt: TGTGCCAGCAGTTACGCCCACAGGGCGACAAAGAACACCGGGGAGCTGTTTTTT; CDR3aa: CASSYAHRATKNTGELFF
d_gene: TRBD1; j_gene: TRBJ2-2; len: 18; v_gene: TRBV6-2/TRBV6-3; abundance: -; CDR3nt: TGTGCCAGCAGTTACTTCACAACAGGGGTGGGGGCGACCGGGGAGCTGTTTTTT; CDR3aa: CASSYFTTGVGATGELFF
d_gene: TRBD1; j_gene: TRBJ1-6; len: 14; v_gene: TRBV5-1; abundance: -; CDR3nt: TGCGCCAGCAGCGGAACAGGGGTTAATTCACCCCTCCACTTT; CDR3aa: CASSGTGVNSPLHF
d_gene: -; j_gene: TRBJ2-7; len: 12; v_gene: TRBV7-9; abundance: once; CDR3nt: TGTGCCAGCAGCTTCCAGTATTACGAGCAGTACTTC; CDR3aa: CASSFQYYEQYF
d_gene: -; j_gene: TRBJ1-6; len: 15; v_gene: TRBV10-3; abundance: -; CDR3nt: TGTGCCATCAGTGAGTCGACAGTCAGGAATTCACCCCTCCACTTT; CDR3aa: CAISESTVRNSPLHF
d_gene: TRBD2; j_gene: TRBJ2-1; len: 18; v_gene: TRBV11-2; abundance: -; CDR3nt: TGTGCCAGCAGCTTATACCCCCCGTCGCGGGAGGGCACCTATGAGCAGTTCTTC; CDR3aa: CASSLYPPSREGTYEQFF
d_gene: -; j_gene: TRBJ1-1; len: 14; v_gene: TRBV9; abundance: -; CDR3nt: TGTGCCAGCAGCGTTGGGGGGGCGAACACTGAAGCTTTCTTT; CDR3aa: CASSVGGANTEAFF
d_gene: TRBD1; j_gene: TRBJ1-1; len: 16; v_gene: TRBV30; abundance: -; CDR3nt: TGTGCCTGGAGTGTACGGTTACCCTCCGGGACAGGTGAAGCTTTCTTT; CDR3aa: CAWSVRLPSGTGEAFF
d_gene: -; j_gene: TRBJ1-2; len: 16; v_gene: TRBV4-2; abundance: -; CDR3nt: TGTGCCAGCAGCCAAGACGGGATCTTAGCTAACTATGGCTACACCTTC; CDR3aa: CASSQDGILANYGYTF
d_gene: -; j_gene: TRBJ2-3; len: 17; v_gene: TRBV6-2/TRBV6-3; abundance: -; CDR3nt: TGTGCCAGCAGTTTGTCCAGGGGATACCCCTCCGCAGATACGCAGTATTTT; CDR3aa: CASSLSRGYPSADTQYF
d_gene: TRBD1; j_gene: TRBJ1-2; len: 16; v_gene: TRBV4-1; abundance: -; CDR3nt: TGCGCCAGCAGCCATCACGCCTCAGGGGGAAACTATGGCTACACCTTC; CDR3aa: CASSHHASGGNYGYTF
d_gene: TRBD2; j_gene: TRBJ2-6; len: 16; v_gene: TRBV6-6; abundance: -; CDR3nt: TGTGCCAGCAGTTACGGCGGGAGCTCTGGGGCCAACGTCCTGACTTTC; CDR3aa: CASSYGGSSGANVLTF
d_gene: TRBD1; j_gene: TRBJ1-1; len: 14; v_gene: TRBV28; abundance: -; CDR3nt: TGTGCCAGCAGTCGGACAGGGGGAGGTACTGAAGCTTTCTTT; CDR3aa: CASSRTGGGTEAFF
d_gene: TRBD1; j_gene: TRBJ1-6; len: 18; v_gene: TRBV7-8; abundance: -; CDR3nt: TGTGCCAGCAGCCTCCGCGGCAGGGGGCTCGTAAATAATTCACCCCTCCACTTT; CDR3aa: CASSLRGRGLVNNSPLHF
d_gene: TRBD1; j_gene: TRBJ2-7; len: 16; v_gene: TRBV5-6; abundance: -; CDR3nt: TGTGCCAGCAGTCCCGGGTCGGGACAGGGGTACTACGAGCAGTACTTC; CDR3aa: CASSPGSGQGYYEQYF
d_gene: -; j_gene: TRBJ1-5; len: 13; v_gene: TRBV2; abundance: -; CDR3nt: TGTGCCAGCAGTCGACAGTTCTATCAGCCCCAGCATTTT; CDR3aa: CASSRQFYQPQHF
d_gene: -; j_gene: TRBJ1-2; len: 14; v_gene: TRBV6-1; abundance: -; CDR3nt: TGTGCCAGCAGTGAGCGGGGCCCTGGGTCAGGCTACACCTTC; CDR3aa: CASSERGPGSGYTF
d_gene: -; j_gene: TRBJ2-5; len: 12; v_gene: TRBV12-3/TRBV12-4; abundance: few; CDR3nt: TGTGCCAGCAGTTTCCAAAAAGAGACCCAGTACTTC; CDR3aa: CASSFQKETQYF
d_gene: -; j_gene: TRBJ1-4; len: 20; v_gene: TRBV11-2; abundance: once; CDR3nt: TGTGCCAGCAGCTTAGATTGGAGGGGCGTCTCACCTACAACTAATGAAAAACTGTTTTTT; CDR3aa: CASSLDWRGVSPTTNEKLFF